The entry below describes one T cell receptor beta chain. This record belongs to a study of preoperative IRX-2 immunotherapy in early breast cancer. Some clones are missing from TCRdb's copy, which holds only in-frame ones; the method was immunoSEQ multiplex PCR. This table holds about 98,000 clones, about nine tenths found once. This CDR3 region has 17 residues. Germline V gene lookup returns CDR1 LNHNV and CDR2 YYDKDF (reference sequence). Unmatched junction bases numbered 13, after V lost 4 bases and J lost 2 bases. Treatment meaning: preoperative locoregional IRX-2 cytokine immunotherapy. This clonotype was sampled from a human donor with breast cancer. The sample was tumor tissue, taken after IRX-2 immunotherapy. V gene TRBV15 combines with J gene TRBJ2-7; TRBD2 aligns across 8 bases. The CDR3 here is CATSIGIAGSGAYEQYF. Here the CDR3 DNA reads TGTGCCACCAGCATAGGGATAGCGGGAAGTGGGGCCTACGAGCAGTACTTC.